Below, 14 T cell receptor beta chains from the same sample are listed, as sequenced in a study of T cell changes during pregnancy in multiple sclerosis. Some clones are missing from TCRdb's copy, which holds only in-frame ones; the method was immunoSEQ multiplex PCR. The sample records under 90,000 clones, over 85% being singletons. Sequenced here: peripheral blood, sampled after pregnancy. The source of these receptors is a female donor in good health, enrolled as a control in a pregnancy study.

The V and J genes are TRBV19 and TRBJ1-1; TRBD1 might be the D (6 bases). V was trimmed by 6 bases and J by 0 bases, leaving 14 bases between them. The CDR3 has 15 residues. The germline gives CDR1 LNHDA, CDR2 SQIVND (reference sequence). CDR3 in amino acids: CASSPGASMNTEAFF. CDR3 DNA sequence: TGTGCCAGTAGCCCAGGGGCATCTATGAACACTGAAGCTTTCTTT.

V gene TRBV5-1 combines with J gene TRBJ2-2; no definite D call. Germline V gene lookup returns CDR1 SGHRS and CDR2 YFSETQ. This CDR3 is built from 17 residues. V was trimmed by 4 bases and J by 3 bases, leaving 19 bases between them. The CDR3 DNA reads TGCGCCAGCAGCCTGGGCCCGGCCTTCGGAGACACCGGGGAGCTGTTTTTT. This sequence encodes CASSLGPAFGDTGELFF.

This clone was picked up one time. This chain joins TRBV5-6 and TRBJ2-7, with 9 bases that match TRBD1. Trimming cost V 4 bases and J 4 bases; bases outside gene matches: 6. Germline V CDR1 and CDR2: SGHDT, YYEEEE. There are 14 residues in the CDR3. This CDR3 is CASSAGTGLYEQYF. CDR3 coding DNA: TGTGCCAGCAGCGCCGGGACAGGGTTGTACGAGCAGTACTTC.

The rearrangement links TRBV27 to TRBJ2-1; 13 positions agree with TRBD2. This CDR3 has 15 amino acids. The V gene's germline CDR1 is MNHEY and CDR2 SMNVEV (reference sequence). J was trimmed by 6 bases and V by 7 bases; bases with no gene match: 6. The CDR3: CASTPGTSGTNEQFF. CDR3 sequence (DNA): TGTGCCAGCACCCCCGGGACTAGCGGGACCAATGAGCAGTTCTTC.

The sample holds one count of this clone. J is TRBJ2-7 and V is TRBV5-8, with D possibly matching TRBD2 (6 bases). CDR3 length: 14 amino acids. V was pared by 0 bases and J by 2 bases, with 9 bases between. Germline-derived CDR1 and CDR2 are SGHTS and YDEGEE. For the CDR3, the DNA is TGTGCCAGCAGCTTGGGGGGCGGGACCTACGAGCAGTACTTC. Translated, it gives CASSLGGGTYEQYF.

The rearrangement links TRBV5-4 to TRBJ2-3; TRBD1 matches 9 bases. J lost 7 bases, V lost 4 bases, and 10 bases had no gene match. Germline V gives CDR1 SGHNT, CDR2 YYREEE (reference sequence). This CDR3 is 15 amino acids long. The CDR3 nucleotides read TGTGCCAGCAGCCTAGACCCGGGACAGGGTTATACGCAGTATTTT. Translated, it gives CASSLDPGQGYTQYF.

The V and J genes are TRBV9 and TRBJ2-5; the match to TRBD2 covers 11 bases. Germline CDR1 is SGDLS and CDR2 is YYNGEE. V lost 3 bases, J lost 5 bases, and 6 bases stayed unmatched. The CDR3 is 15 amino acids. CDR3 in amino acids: CASSATLAGGETQYF. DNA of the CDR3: TGTGCCAGCAGCGCAACCCTAGCGGGAGGCGAGACCCAGTACTTC.

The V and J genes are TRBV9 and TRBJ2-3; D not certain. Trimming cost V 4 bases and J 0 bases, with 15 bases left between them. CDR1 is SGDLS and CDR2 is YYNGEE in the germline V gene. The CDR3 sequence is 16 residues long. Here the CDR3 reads CASSTGPAPSTDTQYF. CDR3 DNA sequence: TGTGCCAGCAGCACTGGGCCAGCCCCTAGCACAGATACGCAGTATTTT.

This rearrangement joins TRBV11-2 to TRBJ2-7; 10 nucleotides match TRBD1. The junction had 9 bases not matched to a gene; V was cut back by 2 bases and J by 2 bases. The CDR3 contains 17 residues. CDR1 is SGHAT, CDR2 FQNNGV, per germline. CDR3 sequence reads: CASSLRFTGQGTYEQYF. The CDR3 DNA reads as TGTGCCAGCAGCTTAAGGTTTACGGGACAGGGGACCTACGAGCAGTACTTC.

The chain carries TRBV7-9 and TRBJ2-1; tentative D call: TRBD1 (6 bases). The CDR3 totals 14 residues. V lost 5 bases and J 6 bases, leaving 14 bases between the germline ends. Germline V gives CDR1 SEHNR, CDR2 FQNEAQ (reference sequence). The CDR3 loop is CASSPINRVNEQFF. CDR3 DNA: TGTGCCAGCAGCCCAATTAACAGGGTCAATGAGCAGTTCTTC.

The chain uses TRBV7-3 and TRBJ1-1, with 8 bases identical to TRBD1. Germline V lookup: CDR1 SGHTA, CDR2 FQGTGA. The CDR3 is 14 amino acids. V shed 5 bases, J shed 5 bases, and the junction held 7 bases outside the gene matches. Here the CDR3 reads CASSPGTGRTEAFF. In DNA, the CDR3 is TGTGCCAGCAGCCCCGGGACAGGTAGGACTGAAGCTTTCTTT.

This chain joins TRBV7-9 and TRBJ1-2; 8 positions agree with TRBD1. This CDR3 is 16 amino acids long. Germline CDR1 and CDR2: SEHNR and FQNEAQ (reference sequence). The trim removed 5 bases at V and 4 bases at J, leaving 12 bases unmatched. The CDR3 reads CASSPGAAGGVYGYTF. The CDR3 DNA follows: TGTGCCAGCAGCCCAGGGGCCGCAGGGGGCGTCTATGGCTACACCTTC.

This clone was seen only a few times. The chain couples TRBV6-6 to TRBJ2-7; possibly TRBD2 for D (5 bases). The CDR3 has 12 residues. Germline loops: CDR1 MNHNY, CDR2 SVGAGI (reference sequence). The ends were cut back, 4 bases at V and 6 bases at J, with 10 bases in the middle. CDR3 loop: CASSSSEGEQYF. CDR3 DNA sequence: TGTGCCAGCAGTTCTTCCGAGGGCGAGCAGTACTTC.

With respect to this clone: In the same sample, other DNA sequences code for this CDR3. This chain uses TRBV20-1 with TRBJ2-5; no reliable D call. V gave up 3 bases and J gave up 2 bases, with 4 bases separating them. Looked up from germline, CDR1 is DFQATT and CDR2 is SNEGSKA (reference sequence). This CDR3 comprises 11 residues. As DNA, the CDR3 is TGCAGTGCTAGTAATCAAGAGACCCAGTACTTC. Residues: CSASNQETQYF.